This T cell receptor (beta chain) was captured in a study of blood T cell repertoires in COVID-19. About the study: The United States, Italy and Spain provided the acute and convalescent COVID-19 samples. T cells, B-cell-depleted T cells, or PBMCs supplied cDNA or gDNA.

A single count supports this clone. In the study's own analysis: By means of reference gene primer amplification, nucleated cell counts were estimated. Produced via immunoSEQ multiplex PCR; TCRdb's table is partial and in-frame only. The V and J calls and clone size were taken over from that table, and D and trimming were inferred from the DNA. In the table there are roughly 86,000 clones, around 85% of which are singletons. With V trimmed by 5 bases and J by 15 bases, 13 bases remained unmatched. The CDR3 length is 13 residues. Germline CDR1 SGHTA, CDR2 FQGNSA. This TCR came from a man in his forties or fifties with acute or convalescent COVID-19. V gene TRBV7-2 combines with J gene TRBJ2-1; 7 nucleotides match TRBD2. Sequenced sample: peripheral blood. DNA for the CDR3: TGTGCCAGCAGCACGGGTGGGGGGGTCCTGCGGTTCTTC. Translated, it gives CASSTGGGVLRFF.